This T cell receptor beta chain was sequenced during a study of siplizumab effects on memory and regulatory T cells. Study-level results: Only a minority of proliferating CD4+ or CD8+ clones had an assignable naive or memory phenotype, with roughly 80-96% lacking one. In the presence of siplizumab, alloreactive sequences traceable to unstimulated CD4+ memory cells were significantly reduced.

Generated by immunoSEQ multiplex PCR, the TCRdb table keeps only in-frame clones and is missing some. This sample carries about 100,000 clones, over 90% of them seen once, and the ten largest clones take around 12%. To note about this clone: Its antigen is not known.

The V end lost 2 bases, the J end lost 5 bases, and 15 bases lay between the germline ends. Germline assignment: CDR1 MGHDK and CDR2 SYGVNS. There are 15 residues in the CDR3. The chain combines TRBV25-1 with TRBJ1-2; D might be TRBD1 (6 bases). The sample comprised non-Treg CD4+ T cells sorted from blood. The sequence was collected from a human donor in good health. The CDR3 sequence: CASSEAGTNDYGYTF. In nucleotides, the CDR3 is TGTGCCAGCAGTGAAGCCGGGACAAATGATTATGGCTACACCTTC.